The 8 T cell receptor beta chains in this list originate from one sample, sequenced in a study of identical twins. TCRdb re-derived calls from the 5' RACE reads in MiXCR, one entry per CDR3 protein. The sample records approximately 300,000 distinct CDR3 sequences, roughly 9.8% being singletons. These records were also assigned to another study, of yellow fever vaccine responses in identical twins.

The sample taken for sequencing was CD8+ T cells sorted from blood. The receptor source for this set is a woman younger than 35 in good health.

This clonotype has only a few counts. V gene TRBV20-1 combines with J gene TRBJ2-1, with 8 bases aligning to TRBD2. After removal of 6 bases from V and 8 bases from J, the junction contained 3 bases not matched to a gene. Germline loops: CDR1 DFQATT, CDR2 SNEGSKA (reference sequence). The CDR3 sequence is 11 residues long. The CDR3: CSAVAGYEQFF. The DNA for the CDR3 is TGCAGTGCGGTAGCGGGATATGAGCAGTTCTTC.

This clonotype was seen only a few times. The V gene is TRBV4-1, the J gene TRBJ2-1; 8 bases map to TRBD2. The CDR3 runs to 16 residues. V shed 3 bases, J shed 2 bases, and the junction held 6 bases outside the gene matches. Looked up from germline, CDR1 is MGHRA and CDR2 is YSYEKL. The CDR3 spells CASSHPREGPYNEQFF. Here the CDR3 DNA reads TGCGCCAGCAGCCACCCACGGGAGGGCCCCTACAATGAGCAGTTCTTC.

The table lists this clonotype with many counts. The V and J genes are TRBV15 and TRBJ1-1, with unresolved D. This CDR3 comprises 13 residues. CDR1 and CDR2 (germline): LNHNV, YYDKDF (reference sequence). V lost 2 bases and J 4 bases, leaving 8 bases between the germline ends. The CDR3 DNA reads as TGTGCCACCAGCAGAATGGCCGGCACTGAAGCTTTCTTT. It translates to CATSRMAGTEAFF.

This clonotype was counted only a few times. The gene calls are TRBV11-2 and TRBJ2-5; a possible D gene is TRBD2 (6 bases). The CDR3 is 15 residues long. Germline V lookup: CDR1 SGHAT, CDR2 FQNNGV. Trimming removed 4 bases at V and 5 bases at J, with 17 bases between. Written as DNA, the CDR3 is TGTGCCAGCAGCTGGGACTGGCGACTACTCGAGACCCAGTACTTC. It yields the protein CASSWDWRLLETQYF.

V and J are TRBV7-2 and TRBJ2-2; 10 nucleotides align to TRBD1. CDR1 and CDR2 from the germline V gene are SGHTA and FQGNSA. The CDR3 loop spans 16 amino acids. V shed 5 bases, J shed 7 bases, and the junction held 10 bases outside the gene matches. CDR3: CASSPRQGAHHGELFF. Here the CDR3 DNA reads TGTGCCAGCAGCCCACGACAGGGGGCGCATCACGGGGAGCTGTTTTTT.

This clonotype has ten or more counts. The chain's CDR3 is CAISEKLAGGDNEQFF. In DNA, the CDR3 is TGTGCCATCAGCGAAAAACTAGCGGGGGGAGACAATGAGCAGTTCTTC. This chain uses TRBV10-3 with TRBJ2-1; the match to TRBD2 covers 12 bases. CDR1 is ENHRY and CDR2 is SYGVKD in the germline V gene. V shed 6 bases and J 5 bases; nucleotides not matched to a gene: 8. The length of the CDR3 is 16 residues.

The chain employs TRBV4-1 and TRBJ2-7; no clear D gene. CDR1 MGHRA and CDR2 YSYEKL come from the germline V gene. With 0 bases removed from V and 4 bases from J, the gap between germline ends came to 16 bases. There are 16 residues in the CDR3. As DNA, the CDR3 is TGCGCCAGCAGCCAAGAGGCCGCCCCCCCGCTTTACGAGCAGTACTTC. Translated, it gives CASSQEAAPPLYEQYF.

The CDR3 DNA reads TGTGCCAGCAGCCAAGCTTATCAGCCCCAGCATTTT. As protein: CASSQAYQPQHF. The rearrangement links TRBV3-1 to TRBJ1-5, with D uncertain. This CDR3 is built from 12 residues. The ends were cut back, 1 base at V and 5 bases at J, with 3 bases in the middle. Germline CDR1 is LGHDT and CDR2 is YNNKEL (reference sequence).